The 9 T cell receptor beta chains below were found in one sample sequenced in a study of T cell responses to AZD1222 COVID-19 vaccine. The protocol was immunoSEQ multiplex PCR, while the TCRdb copy is restricted to in-frame clones and leaves out a portion. In the table there are 190,000 or so clones, 80% to 95% of which are singletons. The source material was peripheral blood, sampled 28 days after the second AZD1222 dose. The receptors here all came from an adult who received the AZD1222 COVID-19 vaccine.

The V call is TRBV28, the J call TRBJ1-4; weak D call: TRBD1 (6 bases). CDR3 length: 17 amino acids. Germline CDR1 and CDR2: MDHEN and SYDVKM. V was shortened by 3 bases and J by 1 base, with 15 bases between the two germline ends. The DNA of the CDR3 is TGTGCCAGCAGTTTTCCGGCAGGGGATGGAACTAATGAAAAACTGTTTTTT. Protein: CASSFPAGDGTNEKLFF.

This chain links TRBV27 with TRBJ1-2, with 10 bases identical to TRBD1. The V segment lost 1 base and the J segment 6 bases; nucleotides outside the gene matches: 5. The CDR3 length is 15 residues. In germline, CDR1 is MNHEY, CDR2 SMNVEV (reference sequence). The CDR3 loop is CASSLYGTGVDGYTF. In DNA form, the CDR3 reads TGTGCCAGCAGTTTATACGGGACAGGGGTGGATGGCTACACCTTC.

This chain links TRBV30 with TRBJ2-4; 8 bases agree with TRBD2. Looked up from germline, CDR1 is GTSNPN and CDR2 is SVGIG (reference sequence). The V segment lost 3 bases and the J segment 1 base; nucleotides outside the gene matches: 5. The CDR3 has 15 amino acids. The CDR3 is CAWSGGAEAKNIQYF. The CDR3 DNA reads TGTGCCTGGAGCGGGGGGGCGGAGGCCAAAAACATTCAGTACTTC.

The chain recombines TRBV7-2 with TRBJ2-1; D may match TRBD1 or TRBD2 (6 bases each). Germline CDR1 SGHTA, CDR2 FQGNSA. The CDR3 consists of 14 residues. The V end was cut by 5 bases, the J end by 8 bases, with 16 bases between. CDR3 nucleotide sequence: TGTGCCAGCAGCCTCGGGGGCCTTTCCGATGAGCAGTTCTTC. Protein product: CASSLGGLSDEQFF.

The CDR3 DNA reads as TGTGCCAGCAGCCAAGGCCCAGGGATCGGTAATGAAAAACTGTTTTTT. The encoded protein is CASSQGPGIGNEKLFF. The V and J genes are TRBV3-1 (or the pseudogene TRBV3-2) and TRBJ1-4, with TRBD1 as a possible D gene (5 bases). Germline loops: CDR1 LGHDT, CDR2 YNNKEL (reference sequence). The V end lost 1 base, the J end lost 4 bases, and 13 bases lay between the germline ends. The CDR3 spans 16 residues.

This sequence joins TRBV18 and TRBJ2-1; D may be TRBD1 (5 bases). The germline V and J ends were trimmed by 0 bases and 12 bases, with 15 bases remaining between them. The V gene's germline CDR1 is KGHSH and CDR2 LQKENI. The CDR3 length is 14 residues. The CDR3 DNA reads TGTGCCAGCTCACCACCGTCTTTCAGGGTGTTGCAGTTCTTC. Translation gives CASSPPSFRVLQFF.

The count of this clone is one. The chain joins TRBV7-9 to TRBJ2-1, with a possible D match to TRBD2 (5 bases). Trimming removed 5 bases from V and 0 bases from J, with 11 bases in between. The CDR3 covers 15 residues. Germline V lookup: CDR1 SEHNR, CDR2 FQNEAQ (reference sequence). In DNA form, the CDR3 reads TGTGCCAGCAGCCCCAGCGGATTCTCCTACAATGAGCAGTTCTTC. It is translated as CASSPSGFSYNEQFF.

This rearrangement joins TRBV7-9 to TRBJ1-2; D ambiguous. V lost 5 bases and J 8 bases, leaving 18 bases between the germline ends. The CDR3 runs to 14 residues. Germline CDR1 reads SEHNR; CDR2 reads FQNEAQ (reference sequence). CDR3 sequence: CASSLDRGLGGYTF. As DNA, the CDR3 is TGTGCCAGCAGCCTCGACCGGGGTCTCGGCGGCTACACCTTC.

The genes are TRBV28 and TRBJ1-6, with D maybe TRBD1 (5 bases). CDR3 size: 14 residues. Trimming took 5 bases from V and 5 from J, leaving 10 bases between them. Germline CDR1 MDHEN, CDR2 SYDVKM. The CDR3 loop is CASSPGWDNSPLHF. The DNA of the CDR3 is TGTGCCAGCAGTCCAGGGTGGGATAATTCACCCCTCCACTTT.